This T cell receptor beta chain came from a study of memory CD8 T cells in hepatitis C reinfection. Looking at the study overall: A couple of donors cleared primary HCV but became chronic after reinfection. Between 3 and 8 weeks after reinfection detection, peak samples were drawn.

TCRdb's table, derived via immunoSEQ multiplex PCR, lists solely in-frame clones and lacks some. The data show roughly 43,000 clones, around 89% seen once. Germline CDR1 is MNHEY and CDR2 is SVGAGI. This CDR3 has 15 amino acids. The V segment lost 6 bases and the J segment 1 base; nucleotides outside the gene matches: 4. As for time point: peak reinfection, 3 to 8 weeks after reinfection detection. The sorted cells went straight to TCR sequencing with no prior in vitro expansion. Total naive CD8 T cells were sorted as viable CD3+ CD8+ CD45RO- cells from two donors. This sequence was found in a man between 18 and 29 years old with hepatitis C virus infection. The chain carries TRBV6-5 and TRBJ2-3, with 10 bases lining up with TRBD2. Sequences were obtained from naive CD8+ T cells sorted from blood. The CDR3 reads CASRTLAGGTDTQYF. CDR3 coding DNA: TGTGCCAGCAGAACCCTAGCGGGGGGCACAGATACGCAGTATTTT.